A selection of T cell receptor beta chains follows, all from one sample in a study of T-cell reconstitution after alpha-beta-depleted transplantation in children. A single record per CDR3 protein comes from TCRdb applying MiXCR to the PCR reads. The repertoire holds 350,000 to 400,000 distinct CDR3 sequences, roughly 21% seen once, with over 3.5% in the top ten. Source: PBMCs from the stem cell graft donor, taken from the stem cell graft. The source is a human donor who donated a stem cell graft to a child with acute myeloid leukemia. CDR3s include the opening cysteine and the closing phenylalanine or tryptophan. D genes are given only for firm matches. Not every row has a clone size; where given, it reads once, few, many or a size class.

cdr3_aa,cdr3_nt,clone_size,j_call,v_call,d_call
CASSLGGGGEQFF,TGTGCCAGCAGTTTAGGGGGAGGCGGTGAGCAGTTCTTC,-,TRBJ2-1,TRBV12-3/TRBV12-4,-
CASSEWAQVNEQFF,TGTGCCAGCAGTGAATGGGCCCAGGTCAATGAGCAGTTCTTC,-,TRBJ2-1,TRBV25-1,-
CASRIAGAEKTQYF,TGTGCCAGCCGTATAGCGGGAGCGGAAAAGACCCAGTACTTC,-,TRBJ2-5,TRBV27,TRBD2
CSASRGVGDTEAFF,TGCAGTGCTAGCCGCGGGGTCGGGGACACTGAAGCTTTCTTT,many,TRBJ1-1,TRBV20-1,-
CASSLAGGLNNEQFF,TGTGCCAGCAGCTTAGCGGGAGGCCTTAACAATGAGCAGTTCTTC,-,TRBJ2-1,TRBV7-9,-
CASRTGFTDTQYF,TGTGCCAGCAGGACAGGGTTCACAGATACGCAGTATTTT,-,TRBJ2-3,TRBV2,TRBD1
CASTVEPGASGRDEQFF,TGTGCCAGCACCGTGGAACCGGGGGCTAGCGGGAGGGATGAGCAGTTCTTC,-,TRBJ2-1,TRBV2,TRBD2
CASSESGDSYNEQFF,TGTGCCAGCAGTGAAAGTGGGGACTCCTACAATGAGCAGTTCTTC,once,TRBJ2-1,TRBV25-1,-
CSAASGPGNQPQHF,TGCAGTGCTGCGTCGGGGCCTGGCAATCAGCCCCAGCATTTT,few,TRBJ1-5,TRBV20-1,-
CASGSSGDTYNEQFF,TGCGCCAGCGGTTCTAGCGGGGATACCTACAATGAGCAGTTCTTC,few,TRBJ2-1,TRBV5-1,TRBD2
CASSQEGREVDTQYF,TGCGCCAGCAGCCAAGAAGGGCGGGAGGTAGATACGCAGTATTTT,few,TRBJ2-3,TRBV4-3,TRBD2
CASSLGAGLVKNIQYF,TGTGCCAGCAGCTTAGGGGCGGGACTGGTCAAAAACATTCAGTACTTC,-,TRBJ2-4,TRBV7-9,-
CASSLDPGSNSPLHF,TGCGCCAGCAGCTTGGATCCAGGGAGTAATTCACCCCTCCACTTT,-,TRBJ1-6,TRBV5-1,-
CASSESPGRGQETQYF,TGCGCCAGCAGTGAGTCCCCAGGCAGGGGGCAAGAGACCCAGTACTTC,-,TRBJ2-5,TRBV10-1,TRBD1
CASSLAGGRAGETQYF,TGCGCCAGCAGCTTGGCCGGCGGGAGGGCCGGGGAGACCCAGTACTTC,many,TRBJ2-5,TRBV5-1,TRBD2
CASSQGRAEAFF,TGTGCCAGCAGTCAGGGGCGCGCTGAAGCTTTCTTT,few,TRBJ1-1,TRBV6-2/TRBV6-3,-
CATNRGDEQYF,TGTGCCACCAACCGGGGCGACGAGCAGTACTTC,few,TRBJ2-7,TRBV27,-
CASSPLVGSTDTQYF,TGTGCCAGCAGTCCTCTCGTCGGATCCACAGATACGCAGTATTTT,-,TRBJ2-3,TRBV6-1,-
CASSLVRGQGGEQYF,TGTGCCAGCAGTTTAGTAAGGGGACAGGGGGGCGAGCAGTACTTC,-,TRBJ2-7,TRBV12-3/TRBV12-4,TRBD1
CSVDPTGGTEAFF,TGCAGCGTTGACCCGACAGGGGGGACTGAAGCTTTCTTT,-,TRBJ1-1,TRBV29-1,TRBD1
CASSLTGNTEAFF,TGTGCCAGCAGCTTAACGGGGAACACTGAAGCTTTCTTT,many,TRBJ1-1,TRBV7-3,-
CASSLRLAGVVNEQFF,TGTGCCAGCAGCCTGCGACTAGCGGGAGTGGTCAATGAGCAGTTCTTC,-,TRBJ2-1,TRBV7-9,TRBD2
CASSQQEGRNEQFF,TGCGCCAGCAGCCAGCAGGAGGGCCGGAATGAGCAGTTCTTC,few,TRBJ2-1,TRBV4-1,-
CASSPWLAGGYNEQFF,TGTGCCAGCAGCCCCTGGCTAGCGGGGGGGTACAATGAGCAGTTCTTC,-,TRBJ2-1,TRBV12-3/TRBV12-4,TRBD2
CASSANIGGELFF,TGCGCCAGCAGCGCAAATATCGGCGGGGAGCTGTTTTTT,-,TRBJ2-2,TRBV5-1,-
CASSLTPGGQNTGELFF,TGTGCCAGCAGCCTTACTCCGGGAGGACAGAACACCGGGGAGCTGTTTTTT,-,TRBJ2-2,TRBV9,TRBD2